This T cell receptor (beta chain) comes out of a study of blood T cell repertoires in COVID-19. Overall study context: Donors in the United States, Italy and Spain gave samples during acute or convalescent COVID-19. T cells, B-cell-depleted T cells, or PBMCs supplied cDNA or gDNA.

The length of the CDR3 is 16 residues. V shed 4 bases and J 5 bases; nucleotides not matched to a gene: 4. CDR1 is SGHAT and CDR2 is FQNNGV in the germline V gene. Original methodology: Cell counts per sample came from amplifying reference gene primers. TCRdb keeps only in-frame clones here, not all; method: immunoSEQ multiplex PCR. That table supplies the V and J calls and clone size; D and trimming were determined from the DNA. Of about 120,000 clones in the sample, around nine tenths are singletons; the top ten hold roughly 7.6%. The sequence derives from a man aged 50-59 years with acute or convalescent COVID-19. Sequencing used peripheral blood. The gene calls are TRBV11-2 and TRBJ2-5, with 16 positions matching TRBD2. The CDR3 region has the DNA TGTGCCAGCAGCTCGGGACTAGCGGGAGGGTGGGAGACCCAGTACTTC. Its translation is CASSSGLAGGWETQYF.